This is a list of T cell receptor beta chains from one sample in a study of cytomegalovirus exposure and HLA in healthy donors. This table comes from immunoSEQ multiplex PCR, and its TCRdb copy is limited to in-frame clones, with some not included. The top ten hold 0.75% to 0.95% of the sample, which has 100,000 to 150,000 clones, approximately 77% seen once. Sequences were obtained from PBMCs. Receptors were obtained from a woman aged 55 to 70 in good health and CMV-seronegative. CDR3s include the opening cysteine and the closing phenylalanine or tryptophan. The D gene is left open where the match is weak. Clone sizes are given selectively: once, few, many, or a class where the clone is expanded.

clone size	V gene	D gene	J gene	CDR3 DNA	CDR3 protein
once	TRBV27	-	TRBJ2-7	TGTGCCGGCGGGGCAGGGCCCTCCTACGAGCAGTACTTC	CAGGAGPSYEQYF
-	TRBV10-3	TRBD1	TRBJ2-7	TGTGCCACCCGGACAGGGATCTACGAGCAGTACTTC	CATRTGIYEQYF
-	TRBV7-9	-	TRBJ1-6	TGTGCCAGCAGCCTCGTCTCACAGCCTAATTCACCCCTCCACTTT	CASSLVSQPNSPLHF
-	TRBV7-5	-	TRBJ1-1	TGTGTCAGAAGCTTAGGGGACAGGGGAAATTGCACTGAAGCTTTCTTT	CVRSLGDRGNCTEAFF
-	TRBV4-1	TRBD1	TRBJ2-2	TGCGCCAGCACTAACGGACAGGGGGGGGGCACCGGGGAGCTGTTTTTT	CASTNGQGGGTGELFF
-	TRBV28	-	TRBJ1-5	TGTGCCAGCAGTTTCTCCGGTCTCAATCAGCCCCAGCATTTT	CASSFSGLNQPQHF
-	TRBV28	-	TRBJ1-1	TGTGCCAGCTCGCTTCATGGGGGAGGCACTGAAGCCTTCTTT	CASSLHGGGTEAFF
few	TRBV19	-	TRBJ1-1	TGTGCCAGTAGCCCTAGAGACAGAGATGAAGCTTTCTTT	CASSPRDRDEAFF
few	TRBV6-1	-	TRBJ2-7	TGTGCCAGCAGTGAAATTGGCTTTTACGAGCAGTACTTC	CASSEIGFYEQYF
-	TRBV7-3	TRBD2	TRBJ2-1	TGTGCCAGCAGCCCCCTAGCGGGAGGGCCGGGTGAGCAGTTCTTC	CASSPLAGGPGEQFF
-	TRBV5-1	-	TRBJ1-4	TGCGCCAGCAGCTTGGAACAGGGAAGTGAAAAACTGTTTTTT	CASSLEQGSEKLFF
few	TRBV7-3	TRBD2	TRBJ2-1	TGTGCCAGCAGCTCCACCCTAGCGGGGGCTCACAATGAGCAGTTCTTC	CASSSTLAGAHNEQFF
-	TRBV30	TRBD2	TRBJ2-7	TGTGCCTGGGGACTAGCGGGAGGGTCCTATGAGCAGTACTTC	CAWGLAGGSYEQYF
once	TRBV6-5	-	TRBJ1-1	TGTGCCAGCAGTTACTCCCTAGCCGCCACTGAAGCTTTCTTT	CASSYSLAATEAFF
once	TRBV5-6	TRBD2	TRBJ2-7	TGTGCCAGCAGCTCCGAGCGGGGAACTAGATACGAGCAGTACTTC	CASSSERGTRYEQYF
few	TRBV19	TRBD1	TRBJ2-1	TGTGCCAGTAGTACTCCCGACAGGGGGCGCAGGGACAATGAGCAGTTCTTC	CASSTPDRGRRDNEQFF
-	TRBV29-1	-	TRBJ2-7	TGCAGCGTGAGGCCCGGGGCGGGATCCTACGAGCAGTACTTC	CSVRPGAGSYEQYF
-	TRBV6-5	-	TRBJ1-6	TGTGCCAGCAGTTACTTGGCGGATAGGAATTCACCCCTCCACTTT	CASSYLADRNSPLHF
-	TRBV5-1	TRBD1	TRBJ1-2	TGCGCCAGCAGCCTATGGACAGGTTCGAACTATGGCTACACCTTC	CASSLWTGSNYGYTF
-	TRBV30	TRBD2	TRBJ2-1	TGTGCCTGGAGTGGATTCTCCACTAGCGGGCCCGCCTACAATGAGCAGTTCTTC	CAWSGFSTSGPAYNEQFF
few	TRBV7-9	-	TRBJ1-3	TGTGCCAGCAGCTTGGAGGGACTTGCCGGAAACACCATATATTTT	CASSLEGLAGNTIYF
-	TRBV6-1	-	TRBJ1-5	TGTGCCAGCAGTCCTGACACGGGGGTTAATCAGCCCCAGCATTTT	CASSPDTGVNQPQHF
-	TRBV11-2	TRBD1	TRBJ1-2	TGTGCCAGCAGCCCATCTAGGACAGGGGCTTCTGGCTACACCTTC	CASSPSRTGASGYTF
-	TRBV5-1	TRBD2	TRBJ2-5	TGCGCCAGCAAACTAGCGGGAGGCCCCCTCCGAGAGACCCAGTACTTC	CASKLAGGPLRETQYF
few	TRBV18	TRBD2	TRBJ2-3	TGTGCCAGCTCGAGGACTAGCGGGGGGGTAACGGACACAGATACGCAGTATTTT	CASSRTSGGVTDTDTQYF
-	TRBV10-2	-	TRBJ1-1	TGCGCCAGCAGTGAGACAGGGAACACTGAAGCTTTCTTT	CASSETGNTEAFF
-	TRBV5-8	TRBD1	TRBJ1-4	TGTGCCAGCAGCTTCGGGGGGACAGGGAATGAAAAACTGTTTTTT	CASSFGGTGNEKLFF
-	TRBV28	TRBD2	TRBJ2-5	TGTGCCAGCAGTCAACGGACTAGCGGACAAGAGACCCAGTACTTC	CASSQRTSGQETQYF